Below, 4 T cell receptor beta chains from the same sample are listed, as sequenced in a study of T cells in Graves' hyperthyroidism and ophthalmopathy. From RNA transcripts, TCR beta CDR3 regions were amplified. First-round RT-PCR targeting the TCR CDR3 was performed with the HTBI primer set. TCRdb processed the multiplex PCR reads anew with MiXCR; each CDR3 protein has one entry. The data hold about 350,000 distinct CDR3 sequences, with around a sixth observed a single time. Sample: blood. The receptor source for this set is a woman between 40 and 50 years old with Graves' ophthalmopathy.

This clonotype was recorded at least ten times. The V call is TRBV6-1, the J call TRBJ2-7; D is ambiguous. V gave up 6 bases and J gave up 6 bases, with 9 bases separating them. Germline V CDR1 and CDR2: MNHNS, SASEGT. There are 11 residues in the CDR3. This chain's CDR3 is CASRTVSEQYF. DNA of the CDR3: TGTGCCAGCAGGACCGTATCCGAGCAGTACTTC.

This clonotype came up many times. The rearrangement joins TRBV12-3 or TRBV12-4 to TRBJ2-4; D assignment may be TRBD1 or TRBD2 (6 bases each). This CDR3 contains 13 residues. V lost 6 bases to trimming and J lost 6 bases, with 12 bases between them. CDR3 sequence (DNA): TGTGCCAGCAGGGACAAGGGGGGAAACATTCAGTACTTC. Amino acid sequence: CASRDKGGNIQYF.

This clonotype was recorded at least ten times. The chain uses TRBV14 and TRBJ1-5; D gene unclear. The CDR3 sequence is 13 residues long. In germline, CDR1 is SGHDN, CDR2 FVKESK. The V and J ends lost 1 base and 5 bases respectively, with 6 bases between them. As DNA, the CDR3 is TGTGCCAGCAGCCAAGTATTTGATCAGCCCCAGCATTTT. Its protein is CASSQVFDQPQHF. Filled out from reference TRBV14 and TRBJ1-5, the complete variable domain reads EAGVTQFPSHSVIEKGQTVTLRCDPISGHDNLYWYRRVMGKEIKFLLHFVKESKQDESGMPNNRFLAERTGGTYSTLKVQPAELEDSGVYFCASSQVFDQPQHFGDGTRLSIL.

This rearrangement joins TRBV7-2 to TRBJ2-7; 9 bases agree with TRBD2. CDR3 length: 14 residues. The germline V gene has CDR1 SGHTA and CDR2 FQGNSA. V lost 4 bases, J lost 6 bases, and 7 bases stayed unmatched. The CDR3 bases are TGTGCCAGCAGCTCCAGCGGGGGGCCCTTCGAGCAGTACTTC. As protein: CASSSSGGPFEQYF. Complete variable domain (other parts from reference TRBV7-2 and TRBJ2-7): GAGVSQSPSNKVTEKGKDVELRCDPISGHTALYWYRQSLGQGLEFLIYFQGNSAPDKSGLPSDRFSAERTGGSVSTLTIQRTQQEDSAVYLCASSSSGGPFEQYFGPGTRLTVT.